Shown below are 5 T cell receptor beta chains from a single sample sequenced in a study of naive and memory T cell subsets. The treatment is: skin biopsy from PPD injection site in Mantoux-positive individual. A UMI-containing oligonucleotide was joined by 3' ligation to the TCR cDNA template. The SP2 primer and nested alpha and beta constant region primers amplified ligated cDNA in four rounds. From the UMI-ligation and nested PCR reads, TCRdb called clonotypes with MiXCR, one entry per CDR3 protein. The profile shows more than 30,000 distinct CDR3 sequences, about 11% of them singletons. Specimen: skin, collected from a tuberculin skin test site. The receptors stem from an adult in good health.

This clonotype was found many times. The chain employs TRBV29-1 and TRBJ2-5, with 7 positions matching TRBD1. This CDR3 has 15 residues. V was clipped by 5 bases and J by 0 bases; unmatched bases: 9. The V gene's germline CDR1 is SQVTM and CDR2 ANQGSEA. CDR3 in amino acids: CSVRTGTENQETQYF. The CDR3 coding sequence is TGCAGCGTTCGAACCGGGACAGAGAACCAAGAGACCCAGTACTTC.

This clonotype was observed many times. This chain joins TRBV11-2 and TRBJ1-6; D is ambiguous. Germline CDR1 is SGHAT and CDR2 is FQNNGV. CDR3 size: 14 residues. V was clipped by 3 bases and J by 5 bases, with 8 bases between them. In DNA, the CDR3 is TGTGCCAGCAGCTTCGGACGGAATAATTCACCCCTCCACTTT. Its protein is CASSFGRNNSPLHF.

This chain joins TRBV10-3 and TRBJ1-6; D is uncertain. Germline lookup yields CDR1 ENHRY and CDR2 SYGVKD. V lost 0 bases to trimming and J lost 10 bases, with 16 bases between them. The CDR3 has 16 amino acids. The CDR3 nucleotides are TGTGCCATCAGTGAGTCGCACAGCCTGGGGAGGTCACCCCTCCACTTT. Translating gives CAISESHSLGRSPLHF.

This clonotype was counted a few times. V and J are TRBV5-1 and TRBJ2-5, with D perhaps matching TRBD2 (6 bases). The CDR3 has 15 amino acids. The V gene lost 0 bases and the J gene lost 2 bases, with 11 bases spanning the gap. The germline CDR1 and CDR2 sequences are SGHRS and YFSETQ. The CDR3 spells CASSLEGGTQETQYF. The CDR3 DNA is TGCGCCAGCAGCTTGGAAGGAGGGACTCAAGAGACCCAGTACTTC.

The table lists this clonotype with many counts. The rearrangement links TRBV12-3 or TRBV12-4 to TRBJ2-7, with D possibly being TRBD1 (6 bases). The CDR3 extends over 12 amino acids. V was trimmed by 6 bases and J by 6 bases, leaving 12 bases between them. In DNA form, the CDR3 reads TGTGCCAGCAGACTGGGACATGTCGAGCAGTACTTC. Its protein product is CASRLGHVEQYF.